Listed below are T cell receptor beta chains from one sample, sequenced in a study of identifying expanded T cells in peripheral blood. Profiled with immunoSEQ multiplex PCR; TCRdb holds only in-frame clones, not every one. Among about 78,000 clones, almost 85% were seen once, and the ten largest hold approximately 20%. The sequenced material came from blood. These receptors were collected from a person between 18 and 75 years old in good health. Both conserved end residues are part of each CDR3. Fields, in order: V gene, J gene, clone size, D gene, CDR3 protein, CDR3 DNA. The D gene is left open where the match is weak. Clone size, where shown, is once, few, many, or a class for clones that have expanded.

V gene: TRBV11-2
J gene: TRBJ1-5
clone size: NA
D gene: NA
CDR3 protein: CASSLAGNQPQHF
CDR3 DNA: TGTGCCAGCAGCTTAGCCGGGAATCAGCCCCAGCATTTT

V gene: TRBV27
J gene: TRBJ2-7
clone size: once
D gene: NA
CDR3 protein: CASSFGKYTYEQYF
CDR3 DNA: TGTGCCAGCAGTTTCGGGAAATACACCTACGAGCAGTACTTC

V gene: TRBV7-3
J gene: TRBJ2-2
clone size: NA
D gene: TRBD1
CDR3 protein: CASSLTGTGANTGELFF
CDR3 DNA: TGTGCCAGCAGCTTAACGGGGACAGGTGCGAACACCGGGGAGCTGTTTTTT

V gene: TRBV29-1
J gene: TRBJ1-1
clone size: NA
D gene: TRBD1
CDR3 protein: CSVEEGQGRKHTEAFF
CDR3 DNA: TGCAGCGTTGAGGAGGGACAGGGGCGAAAACACACTGAAGCTTTCTTT

V gene: TRBV4-1
J gene: TRBJ2-6
clone size: NA
D gene: TRBD1
CDR3 protein: CASSPRQGSLTGANVLTF
CDR3 DNA: TGCGCCAGCAGCCCTCGACAGGGAAGCTTGACTGGGGCCAACGTCCTGACTTTC

V gene: TRBV6-1
J gene: TRBJ2-7
clone size: NA
D gene: NA
CDR3 protein: CASSGGKSSYEQYF
CDR3 DNA: TGTGCCAGCAGTGGCGGGAAAAGCTCCTACGAGCAGTACTTC

V gene: TRBV5-4
J gene: TRBJ2-1
clone size: NA
D gene: TRBD2
CDR3 protein: CASSSLTSGRTLKQFF
CDR3 DNA: TGTGCCAGCAGCTCGTTGACTAGCGGGAGGACATTAAAGCAGTTCTTC

V gene: TRBV11-1
J gene: TRBJ2-5
clone size: once
D gene: TRBD1
CDR3 protein: CASSFGTGVSSQETQYF
CDR3 DNA: TGTGCCAGCAGCTTCGGGACAGGGGTTTCGTCACAAGAGACCCAGTACTTC

V gene: TRBV28
J gene: TRBJ2-1
clone size: NA
D gene: TRBD1
CDR3 protein: CASSSLTGTAYNEQFF
CDR3 DNA: TGTGCCAGCAGTTCGCTGACAGGGACAGCCTACAATGAGCAGTTCTTC

V gene: TRBV10-3
J gene: TRBJ2-7
clone size: NA
D gene: NA
CDR3 protein: CAISEWNYEQYF
CDR3 DNA: TGTGCCATCAGTGAGTGGAACTACGAGCAGTACTTC

V gene: TRBV28
J gene: TRBJ1-1
clone size: NA
D gene: NA
CDR3 protein: CASPGPGGGGTEAFF
CDR3 DNA: TGTGCCAGCCCTGGCCCCGGGGGCGGAGGGACTGAAGCTTTCTTT

V gene: TRBV7-9
J gene: TRBJ1-1
clone size: NA
D gene: NA
CDR3 protein: CASSLAVGGGTEAFF
CDR3 DNA: TGTGCCAGCAGCTTAGCGGTTGGAGGCGGGACTGAAGCTTTCTTT

V gene: TRBV9
J gene: TRBJ2-7
clone size: NA
D gene: TRBD1
CDR3 protein: CASSEDSGTGIPGEQYF
CDR3 DNA: TGTGCCAGCAGCGAGGATTCCGGGACAGGGATTCCGGGAGAGCAGTACTTC

V gene: TRBV18
J gene: TRBJ2-2
clone size: NA
D gene: TRBD2
CDR3 protein: CASSPLTSANTGELFF
CDR3 DNA: TGTGCCAGCTCACCACTTACTAGCGCGAACACCGGGGAGCTGTTTTTT

V gene: TRBV20-1
J gene: TRBJ2-1
clone size: few
D gene: NA
CDR3 protein: CSATQQFF
CDR3 DNA: TGCAGTGCTACACAGCAGTTCTTC

V gene: TRBV6-1
J gene: TRBJ2-7
clone size: NA
D gene: TRBD2
CDR3 protein: CASSTGLAGSYEQYF
CDR3 DNA: TGTGCCAGCAGTACCGGACTAGCGGGATCGTACGAGCAGTACTTC

V gene: TRBV7-8
J gene: TRBJ2-7
clone size: NA
D gene: NA
CDR3 protein: CASSLVGGAYEQYF
CDR3 DNA: TGTGCCAGCAGCTTAGTAGGGGGGGCCTACGAGCAGTACTTC

V gene: TRBV11-2
J gene: TRBJ2-1
clone size: NA
D gene: NA
CDR3 protein: CASSLFEGYYNEQFF
CDR3 DNA: TGTGCCAGCAGCTTATTCGAAGGTTACTACAATGAGCAGTTCTTC

V gene: TRBV11-2
J gene: TRBJ2-6
clone size: NA
D gene: NA
CDR3 protein: CASSRGEVSGANVLTF
CDR3 DNA: TGTGCCAGCAGCCGTGGTGAAGTCTCTGGGGCCAACGTCCTGACTTTC

V gene: TRBV6-5
J gene: TRBJ1-5
clone size: NA
D gene: NA
CDR3 protein: CASNWDSNQPQHF
CDR3 DNA: TGTGCCAGCAATTGGGATAGCAATCAGCCCCAGCATTTT

V gene: TRBV4-2
J gene: TRBJ1-4
clone size: once
D gene: NA
CDR3 protein: CASSQEDLAASTNEKLFF
CDR3 DNA: TGTGCCAGCAGCCAAGAGGATCTTGCAGCCTCAACTAATGAAAAACTGTTTTTT

V gene: TRBV28
J gene: TRBJ2-3
clone size: NA
D gene: TRBD2
CDR3 protein: CASSPTAGLAGPTLTDTQYF
CDR3 DNA: TGTGCCAGCAGCCCGACTGCAGGACTAGCGGGTCCTACCCTCACAGATACGCAGTATTTT

V gene: TRBV5-8
J gene: TRBJ1-2
clone size: NA
D gene: NA
CDR3 protein: CASSPMTGQNYGYTF
CDR3 DNA: TGTGCCAGCAGCCCCATGACAGGCCAAAACTATGGCTACACCTTC

V gene: TRBV7-2
J gene: TRBJ1-2
clone size: NA
D gene: TRBD1
CDR3 protein: CASSLGDWDRAYGYTF
CDR3 DNA: TGTGCCAGCAGCTTAGGTGACTGGGACAGGGCCTATGGCTACACCTTC

V gene: TRBV7-7
J gene: TRBJ2-5
clone size: NA
D gene: NA
CDR3 protein: CASNEGTAQETQYF
CDR3 DNA: TGCGCTAGTAACGAAGGGACGGCCCAAGAGACCCAGTACTTC

V gene: TRBV6-5
J gene: TRBJ1-5
clone size: NA
D gene: NA
CDR3 protein: CASSYEGLSNQPQHF
CDR3 DNA: TGTGCCAGCAGTTATGAGGGGCTTAGCAATCAGCCCCAGCATTTT

V gene: TRBV16
J gene: TRBJ1-1
clone size: NA
D gene: NA
CDR3 protein: CASSPMHRAAFTEAFF
CDR3 DNA: TGTGCCAGCAGCCCCATGCACAGGGCGGCTTTCACTGAAGCTTTCTTT

V gene: TRBV28
J gene: TRBJ2-1
clone size: NA
D gene: TRBD2
CDR3 protein: CACHSGRAAGNEQFF
CDR3 DNA: TGTGCCTGTCATAGCGGGAGGGCCGCGGGCAATGAGCAGTTCTTC

V gene: TRBV10-3
J gene: TRBJ2-7
clone size: NA
D gene: NA
CDR3 protein: CAISDSYEQYF
CDR3 DNA: TGTGCCATCAGTGATTCATACGAGCAGTACTTC